This T cell receptor beta chain was profiled in a study of blood T cell repertoires in COVID-19. This clone has just one count. Participants' reported clinical history set cohort assignment. In the study's own analysis: Amplifying reference gene primers gave estimates of nucleated cell counts. This table comes from immunoSEQ multiplex PCR, and its TCRdb copy is limited to in-frame clones, with some not included. D and trimming come from the DNA, and the V and J calls and clone size come from that table. The sample holds 190,000 or so clones; 85% are singletons and the top ten take roughly a sixth. Germline loops: CDR1 MDHEN, CDR2 SYDVKM. The V and J ends lost 5 bases and 2 bases respectively, with 13 bases between them. The CDR3 has 14 amino acids.

The TCR comes from a middle-aged man who had recovered from COVID-19. Sequences were obtained from PBMCs or T cells enriched from blood (not recorded which). The chain is built from TRBV28 and TRBJ2-7; the D is unclear. As DNA, the CDR3 is TGTGCCAGCAGTCCTAACTGGCGGACCTACGAGCAGTACTTC. It yields the protein CASSPNWRTYEQYF.